The clone carrying this TCR beta chain appeared a few times. The sample comes from a study of blood T cells in healthy people across ages. The V gene end was trimmed by 2 bases and the J gene end by 7 bases; junction bases not matched to a gene: 7. The germline V gene encodes CDR1 SGHKS and CDR2 YYEKEE (reference sequence). The length of the CDR3 is 15 residues. Combining a sample-barcoded 5' primer with a J-beta primer mix, a second PCR ran for roughly 6 to 11 cycles. TCRdb reprocessed the 5' RACE reads via MiXCR and lists one record per CDR3 protein. The sample contains around 800,000 distinct CDR3 sequences, 25% to 30% of which appear only once. This sample was shared with a second study, whose subject was T cells of mothers and their children.

This sequence was found in a boy between 10 and 17 years old in good health. The V gene is TRBV5-5, the J gene TRBJ2-1, with 9 bases lining up with TRBD1. Sample: blood. CDR3 bases: TGTGCCAGCAGCTTTCTACAGGGGGCTGGGAATGAGCAGTTCTTC. This codes for CASSFLQGAGNEQFF. Together with reference TRBV5-5 and TRBJ2-1, the CDR3 gives the full variable domain: DAGVTQSPTHLIKTRGQQVTLRCSPISGHKSVSWYQQVLGQGPQFIFQYYEKEERGRGNFPDRFSARQFPNYSSELNVNALLLGDSALYLCASSFLQGAGNEQFFGPGTRLTVL.